Each of the 22 T cell receptor beta chains below was sequenced from the same sample in a study of blood T cell repertoires in COVID-19. Some clones are missing from TCRdb's copy, which holds only in-frame ones; the method was immunoSEQ multiplex PCR. The top ten hold 1.5% to 2% of the sample, which has fewer than 350,000 clones, around 84% seen once. The material sequenced was PBMCs or T cells enriched from blood (not recorded which). Source of these receptors: a woman aged 30 to 39 who had been exposed to COVID-19.

V and J are TRBV28 and TRBJ2-7, with 9 nucleotides matching TRBD2. This CDR3 is 15 amino acids long. Germline CDR1 reads MDHEN; CDR2 reads SYDVKM. With 2 bases clipped from V and 4 bases from J, the junction kept 6 bases outside the gene matches. The DNA for the CDR3 is TGTGCCAGCAGTTTAGTAGGGGCGGGAGGGTACGAGCAGTACTTC. It encodes CASSLVGAGGYEQYF.

The chain's CDR3 is CASITGDRGTDTQYF. DNA for the CDR3: TGTGCCAGCATAACCGGGGACAGGGGCACAGATACGCAGTATTTT. This chain connects TRBV28 to TRBJ2-3; the match to TRBD1 covers 9 bases. CDR1 is MDHEN, CDR2 SYDVKM, per germline. Trimming cost V 7 bases and J 1 base; bases outside gene matches: 6. This CDR3 is 15 amino acids long.

V and J are TRBV28 and TRBJ1-1; D perhaps matches TRBD1 (5 bases). Germline CDR1 is MDHEN and CDR2 is SYDVKM. The CDR3 has 13 residues. The germline V and J ends were trimmed by 10 bases and 5 bases, with 17 bases remaining between them. CDR3 DNA: TGTGCCACTAAGGGGCGCATTAAAACTGAAGCTTTCTTT. Protein sequence: CATKGRIKTEAFF.

The chain combines TRBV7-8 with TRBJ1-2, with D uncertain. Trimming cost V 2 bases and J 1 base, with 14 bases left between them. The germline V gene encodes CDR1 SGHVS and CDR2 FQNEAQ. CDR3 size: 16 residues. This chain's CDR3 is CASSLYSVQNNYGYTF. CDR3 DNA sequence: TGTGCCAGCAGCTTATATTCTGTTCAGAATAACTATGGCTACACCTTC.

This rearrangement joins TRBV7-8 to TRBJ1-3, with D hard to call. The CDR3 runs 14 residues. The V end was cut by 5 bases, the J end by 0 bases, with 8 bases between. The germline gives CDR1 SGHVS, CDR2 FQNEAQ. CDR3 residues: CASSRAGSGNTIYF. Written as DNA, the CDR3 is TGTGCCAGCAGCCGAGCCGGCTCTGGAAACACCATATATTTT.

This clone was counted between two and nine times. The chain recombines TRBV19 with TRBJ1-2; D uncertain. This CDR3 region has 12 residues. Deletions cut 6 bases from V and 8 bases from J, with 13 bases between. Germline lookup yields CDR1 LNHDA and CDR2 SQIVND (reference sequence). The CDR3 loop is CASSPDQRGYTF. The CDR3 nucleotides are TGTGCCAGTAGCCCAGATCAGAGGGGCTACACCTTC.

The V and J genes are TRBV4-1 and TRBJ2-1; no clear D gene. Germline V gene lookup returns CDR1 MGHRA and CDR2 YSYEKL. The CDR3 consists of 12 residues. Between the trimmed V and J ends, which lost 0 bases and 13 bases, there was a span of 10 bases. Written as DNA, the CDR3 is TGCGCCAGCAGCCAAGATACCACGGGTCAGTTCTTC. Amino acid sequence: CASSQDTTGQFF.

V is TRBV2 and J is TRBJ1-2; tentative D call: TRBD1 (5 bases). The CDR3 length is 14 residues. Germline CDR1 is SNHLY and CDR2 is FYNNEI. V lost 3 bases and J lost 2, with 10 bases in between. Here the CDR3 reads CASSESTANYGYTF. Written as DNA, the CDR3 is TGTGCCAGCAGTGAGTCGACAGCCAACTATGGCTACACCTTC.

This chain uses TRBV5-1 with TRBJ1-1; D unresolved. The germline V and J ends were trimmed by 1 base and 2 bases, with 18 bases remaining between them. CDR3 length: 17 amino acids. Germline V gene sequence: CDR1 SGHRS, CDR2 YFSETQ. The CDR3 reads CASSLNANGPLNTEAFF. CDR3 in DNA: TGCGCCAGCAGCTTGAACGCGAACGGTCCCTTAAACACTGAAGCTTTCTTT.

The rearrangement links TRBV19 to TRBJ1-5, with 7 bases fitting TRBD1. V dropped 3 bases and J dropped 6; count of bases not matched to a gene: 8. CDR1 and CDR2 from the germline V gene are LNHDA and SQIVND (reference sequence). The CDR3 spans 15 residues. The CDR3 region is CASSMVDRESQPQHF. In DNA form, the CDR3 reads TGTGCCAGTAGTATGGTCGACAGGGAAAGTCAGCCCCAGCATTTT.

This clone was counted only a few times. The rearrangement joins TRBV5-1 to TRBJ1-2; the D is unclear. Germline CDR1 reads SGHRS; CDR2 reads YFSETQ. Trimming stripped 4 bases from V and 7 bases from J, with 8 bases between. There are 11 residues in the CDR3. The CDR3 spells CASSEEGGYTF. CDR3 in DNA: TGCGCCAGCAGCGAGGAGGGTGGCTACACCTTC.

This clone was recorded only once. This chain uses TRBV12-3 or TRBV12-4 with TRBJ1-5; no clear D gene. CDR3 size: 13 residues. The V end lost 2 bases, the J end lost 4 bases, and 6 bases lay between the germline ends. The CDR3 DNA follows: TGTGCCAGCAGTTTATTGAGGAATCAGCCCCAGCATTTT. This encodes CASSLLRNQPQHF.

This clone appeared a single time. V and J are TRBV29-1 and TRBJ2-7; 8 nucleotides agree with TRBD2. Germline CDR1 reads SQVTM; CDR2 reads ANQGSEA. The CDR3 runs 11 residues. The CDR3 sequence is CTGGESYEQYF. The CDR3 nucleotides read TGCACCGGGGGGGAGTCTTACGAGCAGTACTTC.

The chain recombines TRBV4-3 with TRBJ2-3; 7 nucleotides line up with TRBD1. The germline CDR1 and CDR2 sequences are LGHNA and YSLEER. The CDR3 is 13 residues long. J gave up 6 bases and V 0 bases, and 0 bases lay outside the gene matches. The DNA of the CDR3 is TGCGCCAGCAGCCAAGACAGGGGGGATACGCAGTATTTT. As protein: CASSQDRGDTQYF.

The rearrangement uses TRBV2 and TRBJ2-5, with a possible D match to TRBD2 (5 bases). Germline assignment: CDR1 SNHLY and CDR2 FYNNEI. CDR3 size: 13 residues. Trimming took off 8 bases at V and 2 bases at J, with 12 bases between the two ends. The CDR3 reads CASGRDSQETQYF. CDR3 nucleotides: TGTGCCAGCGGACGGGATAGTCAAGAGACCCAGTACTTC.

In DNA, the CDR3 is TGCGCCAGCAGCCAAGTGGCCGTCAGCGCTAATTCACCCCTCCACTTT. It specifies CASSQVAVSANSPLHF. V gene TRBV4-3 combines with J gene TRBJ1-6; D remains unclear. CDR3 length: 16 amino acids. V was clipped by 1 base and J by 6 bases, with 13 bases between them. The germline gives CDR1 LGHNA, CDR2 YSLEER.

The chain recombines TRBV7-2 with TRBJ1-4; perhaps TRBD1 as D (6 bases). Germline values: CDR1 SGHTA, CDR2 FQGNSA. CDR3 length: 15 amino acids. The V end lost 2 bases, the J end lost 3 bases, and 10 bases lay between the germline ends. CDR3: CASSLTGPPNEKLFF. CDR3 nucleotides: TGTGCCAGCAGCTTAACAGGGCCGCCTAATGAAAAACTGTTTTTT.

This chain connects TRBV6-5 to TRBJ2-7; maybe TRBD2 (6 bases). Trimming removed 5 bases at V and 4 bases at J, with 15 bases between. CDR1 and CDR2 from the germline V gene are MNHEY and SVGAGI. This CDR3 has 14 amino acids. The CDR3: CASSPRLEGYEQYF. CDR3 coding DNA: TGTGCCAGCAGTCCCCGACTAGAGGGTTACGAGCAGTACTTC.

The count of this clone is one. This chain uses TRBV12-3 or TRBV12-4 with TRBJ2-7; 7 bases map to TRBD1. The V gene end was trimmed by 5 bases and the J gene end by 3 bases; junction bases not matched to a gene: 1. The CDR3 extends over 12 amino acids. This chain's CDR3 is CASSGDSYEQYF. Here the CDR3 DNA reads TGTGCCAGCAGTGGGGACAGCTACGAGCAGTACTTC.

The CDR3 DNA follows: TGTGCCAGCAGAAGGGACACTAACACCGGGGAGCTGTTTTTT. Its protein is CASRRDTNTGELFF. The chain joins TRBV6-4 to TRBJ2-2; D may be TRBD1 (6 bases). This CDR3 has 14 residues. Germline V CDR1 and CDR2: MRHNA, SNTAGT. Trimming took off 6 bases at V and 2 bases at J, with 10 bases between the two ends.

The V and J genes are TRBV7-9 and TRBJ1-1; D gene ambiguous. The length of the CDR3 is 13 residues. Germline loops: CDR1 SEHNR, CDR2 FQNEAQ (reference sequence). With 5 bases removed from V and 0 bases from J, the gap between germline ends came to 7 bases. The CDR3 here is CASSPLVNTEAFF. The CDR3 nucleotides read TGTGCCAGCAGCCCTCTTGTGAACACTGAAGCTTTCTTT.

The chain couples TRBV9 to TRBJ2-5; D is perhaps TRBD1 (6 bases). Germline CDR1 and CDR2: SGDLS and YYNGEE. V lost 4 bases, J lost 7 bases, and 14 bases lay in between. The CDR3 is 13 amino acids. The CDR3 reads CASSTRTEVTQYF. The CDR3 DNA reads TGTGCCAGCAGCACGAGGACAGAGGTGACCCAGTACTTC.